These T cell receptor beta chains were read from a single sample in a study of cytomegalovirus exposure and HLA in healthy donors. Sequenced by immunoSEQ multiplex PCR; TCRdb stores in-frame clones only, minus some. The sample carries tens of thousands of clones, roughly four fifths recorded once. Material for sequencing was PBMCs. The receptors stem from a human donor in good health. CDR3s include the opening cysteine and the closing phenylalanine or tryptophan. The D gene is left open where the match is weak. Clone size, where shown, is once, few, many, or a class for clones that have expanded.

CDR3nt | CDR3aa | abundance | len | d_gene | j_gene | v_gene
TGTGCCAGCAATCTTGGGCAGTACAATGAGCAGTTCTTC | CASNLGQYNEQFF | once | 13 | NA | TRBJ2-1 | TRBV6-6
TGCAGCGTTTACGGGGCCTACGAGCAGTACTTC | CSVYGAYEQYF | NA | 11 | NA | TRBJ2-7 | TRBV29-1
TGTGCCTGGAGCCCCGGGACTATGAACACTGAAGCTTTCTTT | CAWSPGTMNTEAFF | NA | 14 | NA | TRBJ1-1 | TRBV30
TGTGCCAGCAGTCGCGGGGGGGCCGTCAATGAGCAGTTCTTC | CASSRGGAVNEQFF | NA | 14 | TRBD2 | TRBJ2-1 | TRBV14
TGTGCCAGCAGCTTAGACAGGGGGCTAATTTCACCCCTCCACTTT | CASSLDRGLISPLHF | NA | 15 | TRBD1 | TRBJ1-6 | TRBV7-2
TGCGCCAGCATCGGGACAGAGAACACCGGGGAGCTGTTTTTT | CASIGTENTGELFF | NA | 14 | TRBD1 | TRBJ2-2 | TRBV10-1
TGTGCCAGCAAAACGACCGGTGGGGGCGGCTATGGCTACACCTTC | CASKTTGGGGYGYTF | NA | 15 | NA | TRBJ1-2 | TRBV6-1
TGTGCCAGCAGGAGGACTCGTGGAAACACCATATATTTT | CASRRTRGNTIYF | NA | 13 | NA | TRBJ1-3 | TRBV27
TGTGCCAGCAGTGGCCAGAATGAGGGACAGGGCTTGGCTTTCTTT | CASSGQNEGQGLAFF | NA | 15 | TRBD1 | TRBJ1-1 | TRBV2
TGTGCCATCAGGGACCCTCTGACAGGGGGCTACGAGCAGTACTTC | CAIRDPLTGGYEQYF | NA | 15 | TRBD1 | TRBJ2-7 | TRBV10-3
TGTGCCAGCAGACGGACAGATACGCAGTATTTT | CASRRTDTQYF | NA | 11 | NA | TRBJ2-3 | TRBV6-5
TGTGCCAGCAGCTTAGCCCCAGACAGGGGGCATGGCTACACCTTC | CASSLAPDRGHGYTF | NA | 15 | TRBD1 | TRBJ1-2 | TRBV7-8
TGTGCCAGCAGCCCTAAGAATGGGGGGGGCTACACCTTC | CASSPKNGGGYTF | NA | 13 | NA | TRBJ1-2 | TRBV14
TGTGCCAGCAGCTTAGTTGACTTCCGAAAAGGCTACACCTTC | CASSLVDFRKGYTF | NA | 14 | NA | TRBJ1-2 | TRBV7-2
TGTGCTAGCAGCCCGGGAGTAGAGAATGAGCAGTTCTTC | CASSPGVENEQFF | NA | 13 | NA | TRBJ2-1 | TRBV7-7
TGCGCCAGCAGCCAAGCAGGGAACACTGAAGCTTTCTTT | CASSQAGNTEAFF | NA | 13 | NA | TRBJ1-1 | TRBV4-3
TGCGCCAGCAGCTTGACCTACGAGCGCACCTACGAGCAGTACTTC | CASSLTYERTYEQYF | few | 15 | NA | TRBJ2-7 | TRBV5-1
TGTGCCAGTAGTCCAATGGGCGCCCTATACGAGCAGTACTTC | CASSPMGALYEQYF | NA | 14 | NA | TRBJ2-7 | TRBV19
TGTGCCAGCAACGGGGGGGGGCAAGAGACCCAGTACTTC | CASNGGGQETQYF | NA | 13 | TRBD2 | TRBJ2-5 | TRBV6-1
TGTGCCAGTAGTCATCAGGGCAGATTGGAAGAGACCCAGTACTTC | CASSHQGRLEETQYF | NA | 15 | NA | TRBJ2-5 | TRBV19
TGTGCCAGCAGCCTACAAGGACTAGCGGGGAGGCACAATGAGCAGTTCTTC | CASSLQGLAGRHNEQFF | NA | 17 | TRBD2 | TRBJ2-1 | TRBV7-3
TGTGCCAGCAGCTGGGGTCCGGGACAGATATACAATGAGCAGTTCTTC | CASSWGPGQIYNEQFF | NA | 16 | TRBD1 | TRBJ2-1 | TRBV7-9
TGCAGCGTTGAACGGGGAGACTATGGCTACACCTTC | CSVERGDYGYTF | NA | 12 | NA | TRBJ1-2 | TRBV29-1
TGTGCCAGCAGTGGTGACTTTGGTAGAAACACCATATATTTT | CASSGDFGRNTIYF | NA | 14 | NA | TRBJ1-3 | TRBV2